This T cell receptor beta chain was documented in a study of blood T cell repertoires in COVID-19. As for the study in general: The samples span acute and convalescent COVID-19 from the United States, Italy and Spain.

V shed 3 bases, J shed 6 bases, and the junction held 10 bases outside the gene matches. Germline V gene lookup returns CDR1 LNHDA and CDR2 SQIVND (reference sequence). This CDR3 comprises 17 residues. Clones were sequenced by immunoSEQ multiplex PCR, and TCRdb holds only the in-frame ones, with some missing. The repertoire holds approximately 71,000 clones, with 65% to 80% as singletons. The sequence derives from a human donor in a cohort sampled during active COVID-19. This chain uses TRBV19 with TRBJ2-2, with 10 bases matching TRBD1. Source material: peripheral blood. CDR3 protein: CASSIARQGARSGELFF. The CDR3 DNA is TGTGCCAGTAGTATCGCCCGACAGGGGGCAAGGTCCGGGGAGCTGTTTTTT.